Following are 13 T cell receptor beta chains from one sample sequenced in a study of tumor-infiltrating lymphocytes in primary liver carcinoma. Priming with a constant-region primer yielded TCR beta cDNA from 450 to 550 ng total RNA. Library construction for TCR beta comprised three nested multiplex PCR rounds performed with slightly modified ARM-PCR. The opening two PCR rounds, nine to eleven cycles each, paired TRBV1-TRBV30 forward primers with a C-beta reverse primer. In TCRdb, the multiplex PCR reads were re-called with MiXCR into one record per CDR3 protein. Altogether roughly 78,000 distinct CDR3 sequences are present, 70% to 75% being singletons, with the ten largest covering roughly 13%. Both RNA and DNA were isolated together from roughly 20-30 mg of bulk tissue that had not been sorted. Sequencing used liver tumor tissue from sampling region 4. The sample's subset: tumor region T4, right-lateral pole. The source is a woman aged 55-75 years with primary liver carcinoma and hepatitis B virus infection.

In regard to this clonotype: One junction end disagrees with the germline gene, perhaps due to a read error. This sequence joins TRBV12-3 or TRBV12-4 and TRBJ1-5; 8 bases agree with TRBD1. The CDR3 covers 18 residues. CDR3 DNA: TGTGCCGGCAGTACAGGGGGTCCGTCGGGTGTGGGCAATCAGCCCCAGCATTTT. Translation: CAGSTGGPSGVGNQPQHF.

This clonotype has ten or more counts. This sequence joins TRBV6-1 and TRBJ2-7, with TRBD1 identical over 8 bases. V was pared by 3 bases and J by 0 bases, with 7 bases of the junction left unmatched. The CDR3 sequence is 16 residues long. Germline V gene lookup returns CDR1 MNHNS and CDR2 SASEGT. Here the CDR3 DNA reads TGTGCCAGCAGTGATGCACCGGGACAGGTCTCCTACGAGCAGTACTTC. Translation: CASSDAPGQVSYEQYF.

This clonotype was recorded at least ten times. CDR3 DNA sequence: TGTGCCAGCAGGGACATATGGAACTATGGCTACACCTTC. This codes for CASRDIWNYGYTF. The chain links TRBV6-1 to TRBJ1-2; D is perhaps TRBD1 (5 bases). Germline CDR1 MNHNS, CDR2 SASEGT. V gave up 6 bases and J gave up 2 bases, with 10 bases separating them. The CDR3 totals 13 residues.

With respect to this clonotype: Because it lacks the conserved phenylalanine or tryptophan at the end, this CDR3 is likely a read error. The genes are TRBV14 and TRBJ1-6; 9 nucleotides line up with TRBD1. The CDR3 extends over 16 amino acids. The V segment lost 2 bases and the J segment 4 bases; nucleotides outside the gene matches: 3. Germline values: CDR1 SGHDN, CDR2 FVKESK. The DNA for the CDR3 is TGTGCCAGCAGCCAAACCGGGACAGGGTATAATTCACCCCTCCACCTT. Residues: CASSQTGTGYNSPLHL.

As for this clonotype: At one end, the junction sequence differs from germline, possibly due to a read error. The rearrangement joins TRBV6-2 or TRBV6-3 to TRBJ1-1; D uncertain. CDR1 is MNHEY, CDR2 SVGEGT, per germline. The CDR3 totals 15 residues. The CDR3 sequence: CVSSCRGFEACWALF. CDR3 DNA sequence: TGTGTCAGCAGTTGTCGAGGATTCGAGGCATGCTGGGCTCTCTTT.

This clonotype was counted at least ten times. The rearrangement uses TRBV5-5 and TRBJ2-3; 10 positions match TRBD1. Losses at the gene ends were 3 bases for V and 6 bases for J; bases not matched to a gene: 4. Germline-derived CDR1 and CDR2 are SGHKS and YYEKEE (reference sequence). The CDR3 has 14 amino acids. CDR3 nucleotide sequence: TGTGCCAGCAGCTGGACAGGGGGAAGTGATACGCAGTATTTT. Amino acid sequence: CASSWTGGSDTQYF.

At least ten counts were recorded for this clonotype. This chain uses TRBV12-3 or TRBV12-4 with TRBJ1-1; 7 nucleotides align to TRBD1. This CDR3 is 14 amino acids long. The ends lost 5 bases at V and 4 bases at J; junction bases unmatched: 7. CDR3 sequence reads: CASSPRTGATEAFF. As DNA, the CDR3 is TGTGCCAGCAGTCCCCGGACAGGTGCCACTGAAGCTTTCTTT.

Concerning this clonotype itself: A read error is possible here, since a much larger clone lies one base away. V usage is TRBV7-9 and J usage is TRBJ1-4; unclear D gene. This CDR3 is 14 amino acids long. Between the trimmed V and J ends, which lost 7 bases and 7 bases, there was a span of 16 bases. The germline V gene encodes CDR1 SEHNR and CDR2 FQNEAQ (reference sequence). The CDR3 loop reads CASTHTAGFEKLFF. The DNA for the CDR3 is TGTGCCAGCACCCACACTGCGGGATTTGAAAAACTGTTTTTT.

As for this clonotype: The junction and the germline gene differ at one end; a read error may be behind it. The rearrangement links TRBV11-3 to TRBJ1-1; D not resolved. The germline V gene encodes CDR1 SGHNT and CDR2 YENEEA. The CDR3 length is 16 residues. The CDR3 sequence: CARGLVGEYRNTDAFF. The CDR3 coding sequence is TGTGCCAGGGGCTTAGTCGGGGAATACCGGAACACTGATGCTTTCTTT.

In the case of this clonotype: A read error may explain this, as a much larger clone is one base away. The chain has TRBV24-1 and TRBJ2-5; D not certain. Per germline, CDR1 KGHDR and CDR2 SFDVKD. CDR3 length: 16 residues. Trimming took off 4 bases at V and 2 bases at J, with 16 bases between the two ends. This CDR3 reads CATSESIQLVQETQYF. CDR3 in DNA: TGTGCCACCAGTGAGTCCATCCAATTGGTGCAAGAGACCCAGTACTTC.

In the case of this clonotype: One junction end disagrees with the germline gene, perhaps due to a read error. The CDR3 loop reads CASSVRGHFSNQSQHF. The CDR3, as DNA: TGTGCCAGCAGTGTACGTGGACATTTTAGCAATCAGTCCCAGCATTTT. The gene calls are TRBV6-1 and TRBJ1-5; a possible D gene is TRBD1 (5 bases). Germline-derived CDR1 and CDR2 are MNHNS and SASEGT. The CDR3 totals 16 residues.

Comment on this clonotype: Germline is not matched at one junction end, which may reflect a read error. The rearrangement joins TRBV5-4 to TRBJ2-7; 7 positions agree with TRBD1. Germline lookup yields CDR1 SGHNT and CDR2 YYREEE (reference sequence). The CDR3 loop spans 14 amino acids. CDR3 coding DNA: TGTGCCAACGGCACCGGGACAGTCTCCTATGAGCAGTACTTC. It codes for CANGTGTVSYEQYF.

Points on this clonotype: A much larger clone differs by one base, so this may be a read error. The rearrangement uses TRBV7-3 and TRBJ2-1, with 9 bases matching TRBD2. The germline gives CDR1 SGHTA, CDR2 FQGTGA. CDR3 length equals 15 residues. The CDR3 loop is CASSSSSGNYDEQFF. In nucleotides, the CDR3 is TGTGCCAGCAGCTCCTCTAGCGGGAACTACGATGAGCAGTTCTTC.